This TCR beta chain was found in a study of T cell clones after liver transplantation. Study background: Standard immunosuppression, with no induction, continued until 12-24 months after transplant. Samples came pre-transplant, pre-randomization before withdrawal, and post-randomization after withdrawal ended. Tolerance: complete withdrawal held at least one year, liver enzymes staying within twice normal. Study results and limitations: Graft donor-reactive T cells may have migrated into the graft rather than being deleted.

As for this clone: The antigen is undetermined.

There are 15 residues in the CDR3. V was cut by 1 base and J by 3 bases, with 12 bases left in between. Germline V lookup: CDR1 LGHNA, CDR2 YSLEER. Clones were read by immunoSEQ multiplex PCR, and TCRdb kept only the in-frame ones, dropping some. The sample comprises 6,000 or so clones, roughly 80% of which are singletons, and about 13% rests with the top ten. The clonotype originates from a human patient who received a liver transplant. These T cells may partly come from the graft donor. Sample: CD8+ T cells from blood, taken 46 months after liver transplant. The chain has TRBV4-3 and TRBJ2-5; tentative D call: TRBD1 (6 bases). The CDR3 here is CASSQVDTGKETQYF. The CDR3 DNA is TGCGCCAGCAGCCAAGTGGATACAGGGAAAGAGACCCAGTACTTC.